What follows are 29 T cell receptor beta chains derived from one specimen sequenced in a study of blood T cell repertoires in COVID-19. The table came from immunoSEQ multiplex PCR; TCRdb's copy has only in-frame clones and leaves some out. The sample contains about 130,000 clones, about 76% of which appear only once. Sequencing was done on a sample of peripheral blood. The origin of the receptors is an older man with acute or convalescent COVID-19.

The rearrangement links TRBV19 to TRBJ2-7; possible D gene TRBD1, 6 bases. CDR3 size: 15 residues. V was cut by 7 bases and J by 0 bases, with 16 bases left in between. The germline CDR1 and CDR2 sequences are LNHDA and SQIVND (reference sequence). CDR3 bases: TGTGCCAGTAAGAGAGATGGACAGAGCTCCTACGAGCAGTACTTC. As protein: CASKRDGQSSYEQYF.

This rearrangement joins TRBV7-9 to TRBJ2-2; no clear D. V shed 1 base and J shed 7 bases, with 4 bases lying between them. CDR1 is SEHNR and CDR2 is FQNEAQ in the germline V gene (reference sequence). The CDR3 contains 12 residues. CDR3 loop: CASSLGHGELFF. DNA for the CDR3: TGTGCCAGCAGCTTAGGTCACGGGGAGCTGTTTTTT.

This clone appeared a few times. The V call is TRBV9, the J call TRBJ2-5, with 7 bases matching TRBD2. CDR3 length equals 15 residues. Germline V CDR1 and CDR2: SGDLS, YYNGEE. With 0 bases clipped from V and 2 bases from J, the junction kept 4 bases outside the gene matches. This CDR3 is CASSVEGLHQETQYF. CDR3 nucleotides: TGTGCCAGCAGCGTAGAGGGACTACATCAAGAGACCCAGTACTTC.

The genes are TRBV7-2 and TRBJ2-1; 7 bases are shared with TRBD2. Germline V gene data show CDR1 as SGHTA and CDR2 as FQGNSA. With 4 bases clipped from V and 5 bases from J, the junction kept 8 bases outside the gene matches. The CDR3 runs to 15 residues. The CDR3 DNA is TGTGCCAGCAGCTGGAGCAGGCTAGCGGACAATGAGCAGTTCTTC. It is translated as CASSWSRLADNEQFF.

The chain combines TRBV5-4 with TRBJ2-6, with D possibly matching TRBD2 (6 bases). The germline V and J ends were trimmed by 6 bases and 1 base, with 8 bases remaining between them. From germline, CDR1 is SGHNT and CDR2 YYREEE (reference sequence). The CDR3 runs to 14 residues. The CDR3 loop reads CASKRGSGANVLTF. The CDR3 DNA reads TGTGCCAGCAAACGGGGGTCTGGGGCCAACGTCCTGACTTTC. Combining the CDR3 with reference TRBV5-4 and TRBJ2-6 gives the whole variable domain ETGVTQSPTHLIKTRGQQVTLRCSSQSGHNTVSWYQQALGQGPQFIFQYYREEENGRGNFPPRFSGLQFPNYSSELNVNALELDDSALYLCASKRGSGANVLTFGAGSRLTVL.

The rearrangement links TRBV7-9 to TRBJ2-5, with 7 bases matching TRBD2. The V gene end was trimmed by 5 bases and the J gene end by 1 base; junction bases not matched to a gene: 4. This CDR3 region has 14 residues. Germline V gene sequence: CDR1 SEHNR, CDR2 FQNEAQ (reference sequence). Written as DNA, the CDR3 is TGTGCCAGCAGCCCGCGGGGGAGCCAAGAGACCCAGTACTTC. Encoded protein: CASSPRGSQETQYF.

The rearrangement joins TRBV12-5 to TRBJ1-1; the match to TRBD1 covers 9 bases. Germline CDR1 and CDR2: LGHNT and FRNRAP. The CDR3 is 14 amino acids. Trimming cost V 1 base and J 6 bases; bases outside gene matches: 3. The CDR3 DNA reads as TGTGCTAGTGGTTTGGACAGGGGGCTGTCTGAAGCTTTCTTT. Amino acids: CASGLDRGLSEAFF. Based on the CDR3 plus reference TRBV12-5 and TRBJ1-1, the full variable domain is DARVTQTPRHKVTEMGQEVTMRCQPILGHNTVFWYRQTMMQGLELLAYFRNRAPLDDSGMPKDRFSAEMPDATLATLKIQPSEPRDSAVYFCASGLDRGLSEAFFGQGTRLTVV.

V is TRBV9 and J is TRBJ2-3; 7 bases match TRBD1. This CDR3 region has 15 residues. Trimming at V came to 3 bases and at J to 2 bases, leaving 6 bases not matched to a gene. Germline assignment: CDR1 SGDLS and CDR2 YYNGEE. CDR3 residues: CASSETTGATDTQYF. CDR3 bases: TGTGCCAGCAGCGAAACTACAGGGGCCACAGATACGCAGTATTTT.

The chain is built from TRBV28 and TRBJ1-1, with D maybe TRBD1 (5 bases). V was clipped by 6 bases and J by 0 bases, with 8 bases between them. Germline V gives CDR1 MDHEN, CDR2 SYDVKM. The CDR3 spans 13 residues. The CDR3 DNA follows: TGTGCCAGCAGCGGGGGACTGAACACTGAAGCTTTCTTT. Encoded protein: CASSGGLNTEAFF.

With regard to this clone: In the same sample, other DNA sequences code for this CDR3. The J gene is TRBJ2-7, the V gene TRBV10-3, with D unclear. Germline V gene lookup returns CDR1 ENHRY and CDR2 SYGVKD. This CDR3 has 11 residues. Trimming stripped 0 bases from V and 7 bases from J, with 4 bases between. The CDR3 DNA sequence: TGTGCCATCAGTGAGTCGAGGGAGCAGTACTTC. Encoded protein: CAISESREQYF.

J is TRBJ2-7 and V is TRBV18; unclear D gene. Trimming removed 6 bases at V and 0 bases at J, with 18 bases between. This CDR3 contains 16 residues. CDR1 is KGHSH and CDR2 is LQKENI in the germline V gene. The CDR3 reads CASSDDGRGASYEQYF. CDR3 bases: TGTGCCAGCTCCGACGACGGTCGCGGCGCCTCCTACGAGCAGTACTTC.

The chain couples TRBV7-2 to TRBJ1-2; 10 nucleotides agree with TRBD1. The CDR3 totals 17 residues. V trimming: 2 bases; J trimming: 1 base; junction bases outside the gene matches: 7. Germline V CDR1 and CDR2: SGHTA, FQGNSA. This CDR3 is CASSLSGQGGSNYGYTF. CDR3 nucleotide sequence: TGTGCCAGCAGCTTAAGCGGACAGGGGGGCAGTAACTATGGCTACACCTTC.

The chain joins TRBV2 to TRBJ1-4; the D gene is possibly TRBD1 (6 bases). Germline V gene sequence: CDR1 SNHLY, CDR2 FYNNEI. CDR3 size: 13 residues. V was cut by 5 bases and J by 10 bases, with 14 bases left in between. For the CDR3, the DNA is TGTGCCAGCAGTTACTTCACAGGGAGAAAACTGTTTTTT. Encoded protein: CASSYFTGRKLFF.

The chain is built from TRBV27 and TRBJ1-1; D perhaps matches TRBD1 (6 bases). V lost 3 bases and J 3 bases, leaving 14 bases between the germline ends. From germline, CDR1 is MNHEY and CDR2 SMNVEV (reference sequence). This CDR3 spans 15 amino acids. This CDR3 reads CASSFNRVGDTEAFF. As DNA, the CDR3 is TGTGCCAGCAGTTTTAACAGGGTGGGGGACACTGAAGCTTTCTTT.

J is TRBJ1-1 and V is TRBV5-6; TRBD1 is a possible D gene (5 bases). The CDR3 totals 15 residues. The germline V gene has CDR1 SGHDT and CDR2 YYEEEE. The V end was cut by 4 bases, the J end by 3 bases, with 16 bases between. The CDR3 spells CASSPWGGSDTEAFF. CDR3 DNA: TGTGCCAGCAGCCCTTGGGGGGGATCGGACACTGAAGCTTTCTTT.

V and J are TRBV2 and TRBJ1-1, with D possibly TRBD1 on 6 matching bases. Germline V gene sequence: CDR1 SNHLY, CDR2 FYNNEI. The CDR3 runs to 13 residues. V lost 5 bases and J 4 bases, leaving 11 bases between the germline ends. The CDR3 region is CASSTGMGTEAFF. The CDR3 nucleotides read TGTGCCAGCAGTACAGGGATGGGCACTGAAGCTTTCTTT.

The V and J genes are TRBV2 and TRBJ1-2; D possibly corresponds to TRBD1 (6 bases). The CDR3 is 12 amino acids. Germline V CDR1 and CDR2: SNHLY, FYNNEI. Trimming removed 4 bases at V and 5 bases at J, with 8 bases between. This CDR3 is CASSAGVYGYTF. DNA of the CDR3: TGTGCCAGCAGTGCAGGGGTTTATGGCTACACCTTC.

CDR3 sequence reads: CASTTGGGDPYTDTQYF. CDR3 nucleotides: TGTGCCAGCACCACCGGAGGGGGGGACCCGTACACAGATACGCAGTATTTT. The chain has TRBV2 and TRBJ2-3; maybe TRBD2 (7 bases). Germline V gene data show CDR1 as SNHLY and CDR2 as FYNNEI. There are 17 residues in the CDR3. V was cut by 7 bases and J by 2 bases, with 22 bases left in between.

This clone was observed a single time. CDR3 region: CASSPQRGIHGYTF. DNA for the CDR3: TGTGCCAGCAGCCCCCAGAGGGGGATCCATGGCTACACCTTC. V usage is TRBV3-1 (or the pseudogene TRBV3-2) and J usage is TRBJ1-2, with D possibly being TRBD1 (6 bases). Trimming stripped 4 bases from V and 6 bases from J, with 15 bases between. The CDR3 has 14 residues. CDR1 is LGHDT and CDR2 is YNNKEL in the germline V gene (reference sequence).

CDR3 nucleotide sequence: TGTGCCAGCAGCCGTGGACAGGGATTTTCAGATACGCAGTATTTT. It yields the protein CASSRGQGFSDTQYF. V is TRBV27 and J is TRBJ2-3, with 8 bases aligning to TRBD1. CDR1 is MNHEY and CDR2 is SMNVEV in the germline V gene (reference sequence). The CDR3 runs to 15 residues. V shed 6 bases and J 4 bases; nucleotides not matched to a gene: 9.

The chain links TRBV11-2 to TRBJ2-7; the match to TRBD2 covers 9 bases. Germline V gives CDR1 SGHAT, CDR2 FQNNGV. This CDR3 has 15 residues. With V trimmed by 6 bases and J by 3 bases, 9 bases remained unmatched. CDR3 amino acids: CASSLISGGNYEQYF. CDR3 in DNA: TGTGCCAGCAGTCTCATTAGCGGGGGAAACTACGAGCAGTACTTC.

This chain uses TRBV12-3 or TRBV12-4 with TRBJ2-2; perhaps TRBD1 as D (5 bases). The ends were cut back, 3 bases at V and 4 bases at J, with 6 bases in the middle. This CDR3 is 13 amino acids long. The CDR3 loop is CASSFRVTGELFF. CDR3 in DNA: TGTGCCAGCAGTTTCAGGGTCACCGGGGAGCTGTTTTTT.

This sequence joins TRBV5-4 and TRBJ2-7, with 7 bases matching TRBD1. Per germline, CDR1 SGHNT and CDR2 YYREEE (reference sequence). V was pared by 0 bases and J by 3 bases, with 3 bases of the junction left unmatched. The CDR3 loop spans 14 amino acids. Here the CDR3 reads CASSLGQGVYEQYF. The CDR3 coding sequence is TGTGCCAGCAGCTTGGGACAGGGTGTCTACGAGCAGTACTTC.

The V gene is TRBV18, the J gene TRBJ1-1; 8 nucleotides agree with TRBD1. Germline loops: CDR1 KGHSH, CDR2 LQKENI. V trimming: 6 bases; J trimming: 1 base; junction bases outside the gene matches: 4. CDR3 length equals 14 residues. The CDR3 loop is CASSRQGTNTEAFF. Written as DNA, the CDR3 is TGTGCCAGCTCTCGACAGGGGACGAACACTGAAGCTTTCTTT. Variable domain in full (rest from reference TRBV18 and TRBJ1-1): NAGVMQNPRHLVRRRGQEARLRCSPMKGHSHVYWYRQLPEEGLKFMVYLQKENIIDESGMPKERFSAEFPKEGPSILRIQQVVRGDSAAYFCASSRQGTNTEAFFGQGTRLTVV.

The sample holds many counts of this clone. This chain links TRBV30 with TRBJ1-1; D ambiguous. The germline V and J ends were trimmed by 4 bases and 5 bases, with 17 bases remaining between them. The CDR3 is 14 amino acids. The V gene's germline CDR1 is GTSNPN and CDR2 SVGIG (reference sequence). CDR3 in DNA: TGTGCCTGGACCCCCGTCGGAGGGAGGACTGAAGCTTTCTTT. It specifies CAWTPVGGRTEAFF.

This clone has a handful of counts. The chain links TRBV24-1 to TRBJ1-1; the match to TRBD1 covers 11 bases. The CDR3 consists of 20 residues. V was pared by 2 bases and J by 4 bases, with 17 bases of the junction left unmatched. Germline assignment: CDR1 KGHDR and CDR2 SFDVKD. CDR3 amino acids: CATSDSSPNRDRGRGTEAFF. DNA for the CDR3: TGTGCCACCAGTGATTCAAGCCCGAACCGGGACAGGGGGAGGGGCACTGAAGCTTTCTTT.

The chain recombines TRBV3-1 (or the pseudogene TRBV3-2) with TRBJ2-1, with TRBD2 as a possible D gene (7 bases). CDR3 length equals 15 residues. Per the germline V gene, CDR1 is LGHDT and CDR2 is YNNKEL (reference sequence). The V and J ends lost 0 bases and 7 bases respectively, with 13 bases between them. For the CDR3, the DNA is TGTGCCAGCAGCCAAGATTGGGGAGGGGGGAATGAGCAGTTCTTC. Translated: CASSQDWGGGNEQFF.

The chain couples TRBV5-4 to TRBJ1-2; D perhaps matches TRBD1 (5 bases). Germline V gene sequence: CDR1 SGHNT, CDR2 YYREEE (reference sequence). The CDR3 is made up of 15 amino acids. Deletions cut 4 bases from V and 8 bases from J, with 21 bases between. The DNA of the CDR3 is TGTGCCAGCAGCCCATACAGTGGGGCGCGAGGAGGCTACACCTTC. Translated, it gives CASSPYSGARGGYTF. Combining the CDR3 with reference TRBV5-4 and TRBJ1-2 gives the whole variable domain ETGVTQSPTHLIKTRGQQVTLRCSSQSGHNTVSWYQQALGQGPQFIFQYYREEENGRGNFPPRFSGLQFPNYSSELNVNALELDDSALYLCASSPYSGARGGYTFGSGTRLTVV.

The rearrangement joins TRBV19 to TRBJ2-2; D is possibly TRBD1 (5 bases). Germline V gene sequence: CDR1 LNHDA, CDR2 SQIVND (reference sequence). Deletions cut 3 bases from V and 3 bases from J, with 17 bases between. This CDR3 is built from 17 residues. The CDR3 spells CASSILGRQTYTGELFF. The CDR3 DNA sequence: TGTGCCAGTAGTATTCTTGGTAGACAGACCTACACCGGGGAGCTGTTTTTT.